This T cell receptor beta chain was sequenced during a study of TIL therapy for anti-PD-1-resistant metastatic lung cancer. Study background: Progressing patients received lymphodepletion, expanded TIL infusion and IL-2. By whole-exome sequencing, median non-synonymous tumor mutation burden was around 1.4 mutations per megabase. Half of patients were current or former smokers. Patients had a median age of approximately 57 years (range roughly 38-75).

This was the immunoSEQ v3 assay. Profiled with immunoSEQ multiplex PCR; TCRdb holds only in-frame clones, not every one. This table holds about 46,000 clones, 80% to 90% found once. The CDR3 spans 12 residues. V lost 6 bases to trimming and J lost 1 base; unmatched junction nucleotides: 0. The germline gives CDR1 LGHDT, CDR2 YNNKEL (reference sequence). The time point is: pre-treatment sample, taken before nivolumab and TIL therapy. The TCR sequence derives from a person aged 25 to 80 with non-small cell lung cancer. The chain is built from TRBV3-1 (or the pseudogene TRBV3-2) and TRBJ2-7; 7 nucleotides line up with TRBD1. Material: blood, obtained at baseline. CDR3 residues: CASRDRSYEQYF. The CDR3 DNA reads as TGTGCCAGCAGGGACAGGTCCTACGAGCAGTACTTC.